This TCR beta chain was recorded in a study of OX40 agonist ivuxolimab in advanced cancers. About the research overall: The patients received agonistic anti-OX40 (CD134) antibody ivuxolimab. Patients were roughly 83% male with ages roughly 20 to 85, mean about 54. General study points: There was clonal expansion of CD4+ and CD8+ blood T cells by week 6 at 0.1 to 3.0 mg/kg.

As regards this clone: No antigen is known for it.

V dropped 5 bases and J dropped 5 bases, with 10 bases sitting between them. There are 11 residues in the CDR3. The germline V gene encodes CDR1 GTSNPN and CDR2 SVGIG (reference sequence). Profiling relied on immunoSEQ multiplex PCR, and the TCRdb table lists in-frame clones only, not all of them. Among 20,000 to 25,000 clones listed, 80% to 85% were seen once. The J gene is TRBJ2-7, the V gene TRBV30; D perhaps matches TRBD1 (6 bases). This clonotype was sampled from an adult with an advanced solid tumor such as melanoma, head and neck, liver or kidney cancer. The sample was CD4+ or CD8+ T cells sorted from blood, taken in a trial of the OX40 agonist ivuxolimab. The CDR3, as DNA: TGTGCCTGGTCAGGGGCTGACGAGCAGTACTTC. It translates to CAWSGADEQYF.